This is a list of T cell receptor beta chains from one sample in a study of blood T cell repertoires in COVID-19. Here immunoSEQ multiplex PCR was the method, and the copy in TCRdb shows in-frame clones only, minus some. The table records fewer than 250,000 clones, about four fifths of them present only once. Sequenced material: peripheral blood. These TCRs come from a man aged 50 to 60 with acute or convalescent COVID-19. The CDR3 runs from the conserved cysteine through the conserved F or W. Fields, in order: V gene, J gene, CDR3 protein.

>TRBV5-8|TRBJ2-1
CASSSRTSGRNEQFF
>TRBV5-1|TRBJ1-5
CASSEGTGGQPQHF
>TRBV30|TRBJ1-2
CAWSVGGAHYGYTF
>TRBV10-3|TRBJ2-1
CAISKNLENEQFF
>TRBV28|TRBJ2-7
CASSLPVYEQYF
>TRBV29-1|TRBJ1-1
CSAAQLNTEAFF
>TRBV9|TRBJ1-6
CASSLKDRASSYNSPLHF
>TRBV4-1|TRBJ1-5
CASSQDRRQDQPQHF
>TRBV3-1/TRBV3-2|TRBJ1-2
CASRSGGEGGYTF
>TRBV20-1|TRBJ2-1
CSAMAGYEQFF
>TRBV28|TRBJ1-3
CASSTGSLSSGNTIYF
>TRBV29-1|TRBJ2-1
CSTRDKTYNEQFF
>TRBV19|TRBJ2-1
CASAQFDNEQFF
>TRBV5-1|TRBJ2-7
CASREAGYTEITYEQYF
>TRBV5-1|TRBJ2-1
CASSLKTGSSYNEQFF
>TRBV9|TRBJ1-1
CASSGPRGTEAFF
>TRBV24-1|TRBJ1-5
CATSDRGPQPQHF
>TRBV28|TRBJ1-1
CASTSDRFTEAFF
>TRBV10-3|TRBJ2-5
CAIRAGEVQETQYF
>TRBV11-2|TRBJ1-4
CASSLDATNEKLFF
>TRBV6-6|TRBJ1-2
CASSYSPSGYTF
>TRBV5-1|TRBJ2-1
CASSLDQVMDEQFF
>TRBV4-1|TRBJ2-3
CASSQVLAGVADTQYF
>TRBV7-2|TRBJ1-5
CASRGGSTTGGYQPQHF
>TRBV5-4|TRBJ2-7
CASSLGQGPAYEQYF
>TRBV5-6|TRBJ2-1
CASSGGQPGLYNEQFF
>TRBV2|TRBJ1-5
CASRMNRVGNQPQHF
>TRBV3-1/TRBV3-2|TRBJ2-5
CASSQDISGGETQYF
>TRBV19|TRBJ2-1
CATKNRDPYNEQFF
>TRBV19|TRBJ2-7
CASSSRTSGRDEQYF
>TRBV14|TRBJ1-1
CASSPIPGQGPRGEAFF
>TRBV19|TRBJ1-6
CASSISGTANSPLHF
>TRBV24-1|TRBJ2-2
CATSWDSYTGELFF
>TRBV6-1|TRBJ1-6
CASSDRQGILSPLHF
>TRBV5-6|TRBJ1-2
CASSLAGAGNYGYTF
>TRBV9|TRBJ1-6
CASSVGRVDSPLHF
>TRBV11-2|TRBJ2-7
CASSLGVRATYEQYF
>TRBV10-2|TRBJ2-3
CATKLAGSTDTQYF